Detailed here is one T cell receptor (beta chain). Antigen unknown. These data originate in a study of OX40 agonist ivuxolimab in advanced cancers. General study points: The investigators did not determine what antigen specificity the expanded peripheral T cells had.

Peripheral blood came from all dose cohorts at three timepoints. CDR1 is SGDLS and CDR2 is YYNGEE in the germline V gene. This CDR3 has 17 residues. V was shortened by 3 bases and J by 6 bases, with 22 bases between the two germline ends. Produced via immunoSEQ multiplex PCR; TCRdb's table is partial and in-frame only. The sample yields tens of thousands of clones, more than 75% seen once. The sequences come from CD4+ or CD8+ T cells sorted from blood, collected in a trial of the OX40 agonist ivuxolimab. The receptor was isolated from an adult with an advanced solid tumor such as melanoma, head and neck, liver or kidney cancer. The V and J genes are TRBV9 and TRBJ2-1; D is uncertain. DNA of the CDR3: TGTGCCAGCAGCGGAGGACCCTCGCTTTGGGGTCGCAATGAGCAGTTCTTC. This sequence encodes CASSGGPSLWGRNEQFF.